This TCR beta chain was retrieved from a study of T cell responses to AZD1222 COVID-19 vaccine. Findings and caveats of the study: Clonal diversity may have been underestimated in mostly white British donors.

The CDR3 is made up of 13 amino acids. Germline CDR1 GTSNPN, CDR2 SVGIG (reference sequence). V was clipped by 2 bases and J by 1 base, with 9 bases between them. Turning to this clone: No antigen is known for it.

Generated by immunoSEQ multiplex PCR, the TCRdb table keeps only in-frame clones and is missing some. Of 110,000 to 150,000 clones listed, 93% are singletons. The rearrangement links TRBV30 to TRBJ2-7; D uncertain. The source is an adult in good health. The source material was peripheral blood, sampled on day 0 of AZD1222 vaccination. This CDR3 reads CAWSPRRSYEQYF. The CDR3 DNA follows: TGTGCCTGGAGTCCCCGTCGGTCCTACGAGCAGTACTTC.